The TCR beta chain under discussion was sequenced for a study of CD8 T cells in Susac syndrome. The CDR3 loop spans 22 amino acids. V dropped 4 bases and J dropped 0 bases, with 33 bases sitting between them. CDR1 is MGHRA and CDR2 is YSYEKL in the germline V gene. Random hexamers were used to reverse transcribe the RNA input (about 0.5 to 1 ug). TCRdb called the immunoSEQ multiplex PCR reads again in MiXCR, with one record for every CDR3 protein. The sample records around 110,000 distinct CDR3 sequences, roughly 94% being singletons. The origin of this receptor is a human donor with Susac syndrome. Sequenced: CD8+ T cells from PBMCs. The rearrangement uses TRBV4-1 and TRBJ1-1; TRBD1 might be the D (6 bases). The CDR3 loop reads CASSLPRPGEGRNAPMNTEAFF. For the CDR3, the DNA is TGCGCCAGCAGCCTCCCAAGGCCAGGGGAAGGTAGAAATGCCCCCATGAACACTGAAGCTTTCTTT.